Following are 27 T cell receptor beta chains from one sample sequenced in a study of T cell responses to AZD1222 COVID-19 vaccine. Some clones are missing from TCRdb's copy, which holds only in-frame ones; the method was immunoSEQ multiplex PCR. The table has more than 110,000 clones, approximately 93% seen once. This material consisted of peripheral blood, taken on day 0 of AZD1222 vaccination. The receptors here all came from an adult in good health.

CDR3: CSGDRVGDTQYF. The CDR3 nucleotides are TGCAGCGGAGACAGGGTAGGAGATACGCAGTATTTT. The chain is built from TRBV29-1 and TRBJ2-3; 7 nucleotides agree with TRBD1. The CDR3 runs 12 residues. Losses at the gene ends were 7 bases for V and 5 bases for J; bases not matched to a gene: 6. Germline CDR1 SQVTM, CDR2 ANQGSEA.

The chain carries TRBV30 and TRBJ2-7, with D possibly TRBD2 on 5 matching bases. CDR1 and CDR2 (germline): GTSNPN, SVGIG (reference sequence). The germline V and J ends were trimmed by 4 bases and 3 bases, with 16 bases remaining between them. The length of the CDR3 is 14 residues. CDR3: CAWTRGGSLYEQYF. The DNA of the CDR3 is TGTGCCTGGACCCGAGGCGGGTCACTCTACGAGCAGTACTTC. The whole variable domain, filled in from reference TRBV30 and TRBJ2-7, reads SQTIHQWPATLVQPVGSPLSLECTVEGTSNPNLYWYRQAAGRGLQLLFYSVGIGQISSEVPQNLSASRPQDRQFILSSKKLLLSDSGFYLCAWTRGGSLYEQYFGPGTRLTVT.

This clone was counted a few times. This CDR3 is CASSFGINSPLHF. The CDR3 nucleotides are TGTGCCAGCAGTTTCGGGATAAATTCACCCCTCCACTTT. The chain is built from TRBV12-3 or TRBV12-4 and TRBJ1-6, with D unresolved. This CDR3 comprises 13 residues. V gave up 3 bases and J gave up 7 bases, with 7 bases separating them.

The CDR3 sequence is CSASSLAGDGYEQFF. DNA of the CDR3: TGCAGTGCTAGTTCACTAGCGGGTGACGGCTATGAGCAGTTCTTC. The chain employs TRBV20-1 and TRBJ2-1; 9 bases match TRBD2. V lost 3 bases, J lost 8 bases, and 11 bases stayed unmatched. Looked up from germline, CDR1 is DFQATT and CDR2 is SNEGSKA (reference sequence). The CDR3 runs 15 residues.

V and J are TRBV19 and TRBJ1-1; D call uncertain. Germline V CDR1 and CDR2: LNHDA, SQIVND (reference sequence). Trimming shortened V by 10 bases and J by 2 bases, and 14 bases separated the two germline ends. The CDR3 is made up of 13 amino acids. The DNA for the CDR3 is TGTGCCACTACGGATAGGGTCAACACTGAAGCTTTCTTT. It codes for CATTDRVNTEAFF.

Written as DNA, the CDR3 is TGTGCCAGTAGTATAGACAGGGGCTATGGCTACACCTTC. This codes for CASSIDRGYGYTF. The chain carries TRBV19 and TRBJ1-2, with TRBD1 as a possible D gene (6 bases). V gave up 0 bases and J gave up 4 bases, with 6 bases separating them. CDR3 length: 13 amino acids. CDR1 is LNHDA and CDR2 is SQIVND in the germline V gene (reference sequence).

The J gene is TRBJ1-1, the V gene TRBV5-1; possible D gene TRBD1, 5 bases. The CDR3 contains 13 residues. The germline CDR1 and CDR2 sequences are SGHRS and YFSETQ. V was pared by 4 bases and J by 6 bases, with 13 bases between. The CDR3 loop reads CASSPVTGSEAFF. The CDR3 nucleotides are TGCGCCAGCAGCCCGGTAACAGGATCTGAAGCTTTCTTT.

This chain uses TRBV10-2 with TRBJ2-7; 7 nucleotides agree with TRBD2. Germline-derived CDR1 and CDR2 are WSHSY and SAAADI. The CDR3 is 14 amino acids. The trim removed 10 bases at V and 2 bases at J, leaving 11 bases unmatched. CDR3 region: CATSGSGTPYEQYF. CDR3 nucleotide sequence: TGCGCCACCTCGGGGAGCGGGACCCCCTACGAGCAGTACTTC.

The V gene is TRBV2, the J gene TRBJ1-6, with D possibly TRBD1 on 5 matching bases. There are 14 residues in the CDR3. Germline V CDR1 and CDR2: SNHLY, FYNNEI. V lost 7 bases and J lost 5, with 12 bases in between. The CDR3 bases are TGTGCCAGCAATCAGCAGGGCGATAATTCACCCCTCCACTTT. Encoded protein: CASNQQGDNSPLHF.

The rearrangement uses TRBV5-1 and TRBJ2-7; TRBD2 matches at 7 bases. CDR1 and CDR2 from the germline V gene are SGHRS and YFSETQ. V dropped 2 bases and J dropped 0; count of bases not matched to a gene: 5. This CDR3 comprises 15 residues. CDR3 sequence reads: CASSFGGGISYEQYF. In nucleotides, the CDR3 is TGCGCCAGCAGCTTTGGCGGGGGTATCTCCTACGAGCAGTACTTC. Complete variable domain (other parts from reference TRBV5-1 and TRBJ2-7): KAGVTQTPRYLIKTRGQQVTLSCSPISGHRSVSWYQQTPGQGLQFLFEYFSETQRNKGNFPGRFSGRQFSNSRSEMNVSTLELGDSALYLCASSFGGGISYEQYFGPGTRLTVT.

This chain uses TRBV20-1 with TRBJ2-1; maybe TRBD2 (5 bases). Germline-derived CDR1 and CDR2 are DFQATT and SNEGSKA (reference sequence). The CDR3 length is 15 residues. V was shortened by 5 bases and J by 4 bases, with 18 bases between the two germline ends. CDR3 sequence reads: CSAGGSGTDYNEQFF. The CDR3 DNA reads as TGCAGTGCTGGTGGGAGCGGAACAGATTACAATGAGCAGTTCTTC.

The chain is built from TRBV28 and TRBJ1-2; D may be TRBD1 (6 bases). Germline assignment: CDR1 MDHEN and CDR2 SYDVKM. The V end lost 11 bases, the J end lost 2 bases, and 15 bases lay between the germline ends. There are 13 residues in the CDR3. CDR3 sequence: CAGQDSSNYGYTF. CDR3 sequence (DNA): TGTGCCGGCCAGGACAGTTCGAACTATGGCTACACCTTC.

The V call is TRBV30, the J call TRBJ1-3, with D hard to call. Trimming removed 1 base at V and 4 bases at J, with 11 bases between. The germline CDR1 and CDR2 sequences are GTSNPN and SVGIG (reference sequence). The CDR3 loop spans 14 amino acids. The CDR3 reads CAWSGPQGGNTIYF. As DNA, the CDR3 is TGTGCCTGGAGTGGACCTCAAGGGGGAAACACCATATATTTT. The full variable domain, completed using reference TRBV30 and TRBJ1-3, is SQTIHQWPATLVQPVGSPLSLECTVEGTSNPNLYWYRQAAGRGLQLLFYSVGIGQISSEVPQNLSASRPQDRQFILSSKKLLLSDSGFYLCAWSGPQGGNTIYFGEGSWLTVV.

This chain joins TRBV3-1 (or the pseudogene TRBV3-2) and TRBJ1-4, with 10 bases identical to TRBD1. The CDR3 loop spans 13 amino acids. Germline CDR1 and CDR2: LGHDT and YNNKEL (reference sequence). J lost 6 bases, V lost 8 bases, and 3 bases had no gene match. The CDR3 loop reads CASFGQGDEKLFF. The CDR3 DNA follows: TGTGCCAGCTTCGGACAGGGGGATGAAAAACTGTTTTTT.

The V call is TRBV5-4, the J call TRBJ2-3; 8 nucleotides agree with TRBD1. The V segment lost 4 bases and the J segment 2 bases; nucleotides outside the gene matches: 9. Germline V gene sequence: CDR1 SGHNT, CDR2 YYREEE (reference sequence). This CDR3 contains 16 residues. The CDR3 region has the DNA TGTGCCAGCAGCCCGCCGACAGGGGCCATCACAGATACGCAGTATTTT. Translating gives CASSPPTGAITDTQYF. The complete variable domain, with remaining parts taken from reference TRBV5-4 and TRBJ2-3, reads ETGVTQSPTHLIKTRGQQVTLRCSSQSGHNTVSWYQQALGQGPQFIFQYYREEENGRGNFPPRFSGLQFPNYSSELNVNALELDDSALYLCASSPPTGAITDTQYFGPGTRLTVL.

The chain has TRBV29-1 and TRBJ2-3, with 7 bases that match TRBD2. Germline CDR1 and CDR2: SQVTM and ANQGSEA. V lost 0 bases, J lost 0 bases, and 6 bases stayed unmatched. This CDR3 has 16 amino acids. CDR3 loop: CSVEDLRGLSTDTQYF. In DNA, the CDR3 is TGCAGCGTTGAAGACCTAAGGGGACTAAGCACAGATACGCAGTATTTT.

V gene TRBV6-6 combines with J gene TRBJ2-5, with 8 bases lining up with TRBD1. Germline loops: CDR1 MNHNY, CDR2 SVGAGI (reference sequence). The ends lost 6 bases at V and 4 bases at J; junction bases unmatched: 4. The CDR3 covers 13 residues. The CDR3 protein is CASSGQGGETQYF. The CDR3 bases are TGTGCCAGCAGCGGACAGGGCGGAGAGACCCAGTACTTC.

The chain employs TRBV3-1 (or the pseudogene TRBV3-2) and TRBJ1-1; D is unclear. Trimming pared 0 bases from V and 1 base from J, leaving 3 bases between. This CDR3 comprises 13 residues. Germline V gene lookup returns CDR1 LGHDT and CDR2 YNNKEL (reference sequence). CDR3 residues: CASSQDANTEAFF. CDR3 DNA: TGTGCCAGCAGCCAAGATGCGAACACTGAAGCTTTCTTT.

The chain is built from TRBV5-6 and TRBJ1-3; D remains unclear. CDR3 length equals 16 residues. The V and J ends lost 0 bases and 0 bases respectively, with 10 bases between them. CDR1 is SGHDT, CDR2 YYEEEE, per germline. CDR3 residues: CASSLGPGLSGNTIYF. CDR3 DNA: TGTGCCAGCAGCTTGGGTCCGGGTCTCTCTGGAAACACCATATATTTT.

The V gene is TRBV11-1, the J gene TRBJ2-7; the match to TRBD2 covers 13 bases. Germline V gene data show CDR1 as SGHAT and CDR2 as FQDESV (reference sequence). V was pared by 5 bases and J by 3 bases, with 7 bases of the junction left unmatched. The CDR3 contains 16 residues. The CDR3 reads CASSRRTSGSLYEQYF. In nucleotides, the CDR3 is TGTGCCAGCAGCCGTCGGACTAGCGGGAGTCTCTACGAGCAGTACTTC. The full variable domain, in which reference TRBV11-1 and TRBJ2-7 provide the parts outside the CDR3, is EAEVAQSPRYKITEKSQAVAFWCDPISGHATLYWYRQILGQGPELLVQFQDESVVDDSQLPKDRFSAERLKGVDSTLKIQPAELGDSAMYLCASSRRTSGSLYEQYFGPGTRLTVT.

This clone was seen just once. The rearrangement uses TRBV5-1 and TRBJ2-1, with TRBD2 as a possible D gene (5 bases). Germline CDR1 is SGHRS and CDR2 is YFSETQ. V lost 0 bases, J lost 10 bases, and 8 bases lay in between. There are 12 residues in the CDR3. CDR3 sequence: CASSLVREEQFF. The CDR3, as DNA: TGCGCCAGCAGCTTGGTGAGGGAGGAGCAGTTCTTC. The full variable domain, in which reference TRBV5-1 and TRBJ2-1 provide the parts outside the CDR3, is KAGVTQTPRYLIKTRGQQVTLSCSPISGHRSVSWYQQTPGQGLQFLFEYFSETQRNKGNFPGRFSGRQFSNSRSEMNVSTLELGDSALYLCASSLVREEQFFGPGTRLTVL.

The chain has TRBV2 and TRBJ2-7, with 11 bases lining up with TRBD2. The ends lost 8 bases at V and 7 bases at J; junction bases unmatched: 10. The CDR3 extends over 14 amino acids. Looked up from germline, CDR1 is SNHLY and CDR2 is FYNNEI. The CDR3 DNA is TGTGCCAGCTGCCCCACTAGCGGGAGAGGGGAGCAGTACTTC. It specifies CASCPTSGRGEQYF. The entire variable domain, with the rest obtained from reference TRBV2 and TRBJ2-7, is as follows: EPEVTQTPSHQVTQMGQEVILRCVPISNHLYFYWYRQILGQKVEFLVSFYNNEISEKSEIFDDQFSVERPDGSNFTLKIRSTKLEDSAMYFCASCPTSGRGEQYFGPGTRLTVT.

The V gene is TRBV5-1, the J gene TRBJ2-7; D is ambiguous. The germline gives CDR1 SGHRS, CDR2 YFSETQ. This CDR3 spans 13 amino acids. The V gene lost 0 bases and the J gene lost 1 base, with 5 bases spanning the gap. The CDR3 nucleotides read TGCGCCAGCAGCTTGGGAGAGTCCTACGAGCAGTACTTC. The encoded protein is CASSLGESYEQYF.

The chain carries TRBV5-5 and TRBJ2-3; the match to TRBD2 covers 7 bases. J gave up 2 bases and V 0 bases, and 3 bases lay outside the gene matches. CDR3 length: 15 residues. Germline-derived CDR1 and CDR2 are SGHKS and YYEKEE (reference sequence). The CDR3 DNA reads as TGTGCCAGCAGCTTGGGTGGGGGGGTCACAGATACGCAGTATTTT. Residues: CASSLGGGVTDTQYF. The variable domain in full, with the rest retrieved from reference TRBV5-5 and TRBJ2-3, is DAGVTQSPTHLIKTRGQQVTLRCSPISGHKSVSWYQQVLGQGPQFIFQYYEKEERGRGNFPDRFSARQFPNYSSELNVNALLLGDSALYLCASSLGGGVTDTQYFGPGTRLTVL.

V usage is TRBV5-1 and J usage is TRBJ2-1; 10 bases line up with TRBD1. V gave up 3 bases and J gave up 5 bases; unmatched junction bases: 5. The germline V gene encodes CDR1 SGHRS and CDR2 YFSETQ. This CDR3 is 15 amino acids long. The CDR3 spells CASSSRTGGNNEQFF. CDR3 DNA sequence: TGCGCCAGCAGCTCCCGGACAGGGGGAAACAATGAGCAGTTCTTC.

The chain is built from TRBV28 and TRBJ2-4; D is perhaps TRBD2 (6 bases). Trimming shortened V by 0 bases and J by 5 bases, and 8 bases separated the two germline ends. Germline lookup yields CDR1 MDHEN and CDR2 SYDVKM. The CDR3 contains 14 residues. The CDR3 nucleotides are TGTGCCAGCAGTTTATGGGGAGGTGAAAACATTCAGTACTTC. Protein sequence: CASSLWGGENIQYF.

The V gene is TRBV2, the J gene TRBJ2-3, with 10 positions matching TRBD2. From germline, CDR1 is SNHLY and CDR2 FYNNEI. This CDR3 is 14 amino acids long. The J segment lost 4 bases and the V segment lost 6 bases, leaving 4 bases of the junction unmatched. CDR3 sequence: CASRASGRADTQYF. In DNA form, the CDR3 reads TGTGCCAGCAGGGCTAGCGGGAGAGCAGATACGCAGTATTTT.